This T cell receptor beta chain was sequenced in a study of cytomegalovirus exposure and HLA in healthy donors. From germline, CDR1 is LNHNV and CDR2 YYDKDF (reference sequence). This CDR3 is 14 amino acids long. With 5 bases removed from V and 2 bases from J, the gap between germline ends came to 13 bases. Primers for the PCR totalled 60 Vbeta and 13 Jbeta. TCRdb keeps only in-frame clones here, not all; method: immunoSEQ multiplex PCR. This sample has tens of thousands of clones, with 70% to 75% found just once. This clone was seen only a few times. The chain recombines TRBV15 with TRBJ2-7, with D possibly TRBD2 on 5 matching bases. This clonotype originated in a woman aged 50 to 65 in good health and CMV-seropositive. The source material was PBMCs. The CDR3: CATSYLPGAYEQYF. CDR3 nucleotides: TGTGCCACCAGCTACCTCCCCGGGGCCTACGAGCAGTACTTC.